One and the same sample provided the 19 T cell receptor beta chains below, sequenced in a study of T cell changes during pregnancy in multiple sclerosis. The method was immunoSEQ multiplex PCR; TCRdb's version includes in-frame clones alone and lacks a portion of them. This table holds under 40,000 clones, 85% to 90% found once. Sequenced here: CD4+ T cells from peripheral blood mononuclear cells, sampled before pregnancy. Receptor source: a female donor with multiple sclerosis, enrolled in a pregnancy study.

V gene TRBV5-1 combines with J gene TRBJ2-7, with 8 bases fitting TRBD1. Germline CDR1 is SGHRS and CDR2 is YFSETQ. The V gene end was trimmed by 4 bases and the J gene end by 5 bases; junction bases not matched to a gene: 8. This CDR3 region has 14 residues. CDR3 region: CASSRGTGYDEQYF. As DNA, the CDR3 is TGCGCCAGCAGCCGTGGGACAGGTTATGACGAGCAGTACTTC.

This clone was counted once. V usage is TRBV2 and J usage is TRBJ2-2; TRBD1 agrees at 10 bases. Germline values: CDR1 SNHLY, CDR2 FYNNEI. V lost 7 bases and J lost 5; bases outside the gene matches: 7. CDR3 length: 15 residues. Here the CDR3 reads CASKGQGVRTGELFF. CDR3 in DNA: TGTGCCAGCAAAGGACAGGGGGTTAGGACCGGGGAGCTGTTTTTT. The entire variable domain, with the rest obtained from reference TRBV2 and TRBJ2-2, is as follows: EPEVTQTPSHQVTQMGQEVILRCVPISNHLYFYWYRQILGQKVEFLVSFYNNEISEKSEIFDDQFSVERPDGSNFTLKIRSTKLEDSAMYFCASKGQGVRTGELFFGEGSRLTVL.

The CDR3 nucleotides are TGCGCCAGCAGCTTGGAGGGGGCGGCCGGAAACACCATATATTTT. This gives the protein CASSLEGAAGNTIYF. This chain uses TRBV5-1 with TRBJ1-3, with 7 bases that match TRBD1. This CDR3 is 15 amino acids long. Unmatched junction bases numbered 4, after V lost 0 bases and J lost 4 bases. CDR1 is SGHRS and CDR2 is YFSETQ in the germline V gene.

This clone was seen only a few times. The rearrangement links TRBV30 to TRBJ1-1; D not resolved. The CDR3 is 11 amino acids. Germline V CDR1 and CDR2: GTSNPN, SVGIG (reference sequence). V gave up 2 bases and J gave up 9 bases, with 10 bases separating them. Written as DNA, the CDR3 is TGTGCCTGGAGTTCTAGGTTGCAAGCTTTCTTT. As protein: CAWSSRLQAFF.

The count of this clone is one. The chain joins TRBV19 to TRBJ1-1; 8 bases are a match to TRBD1. The CDR3 is 13 residues long. J lost 4 bases, V lost 7 bases, and 5 bases had no gene match. From germline, CDR1 is LNHDA and CDR2 SQIVND (reference sequence). CDR3 in DNA: TGTGCCAGTACCAGGGGGCCCGGCACTGAAGCTTTCTTT. Amino acids: CASTRGPGTEAFF.

The chain links TRBV7-9 to TRBJ1-6; 7 bases match TRBD1. The germline V gene encodes CDR1 SEHNR and CDR2 FQNEAQ (reference sequence). V lost 8 bases to trimming and J lost 2 bases; unmatched junction nucleotides: 3. The CDR3 extends over 14 amino acids. The DNA for the CDR3 is TGTGCCAGCGCAGGGGGACCCTATAATTCACCCCTCCACTTT. It is translated as CASAGGPYNSPLHF.

The chain combines TRBV4-3 with TRBJ1-2; 9 bases align to TRBD1. From germline, CDR1 is LGHNA and CDR2 YSLEER. Trimming removed 4 bases from V and 4 bases from J; junction bases left unmatched: 7. The length of the CDR3 is 15 residues. CDR3 residues: CASSRGQGYPYGYTF. The CDR3, as DNA: TGCGCCAGCAGCCGTGGACAGGGGTATCCCTATGGCTACACCTTC.

The gene calls are TRBV7-2 and TRBJ1-1, with D perhaps TRBD1 (6 bases). Germline V CDR1 and CDR2: SGHTA, FQGNSA. V lost 5 bases to trimming and J lost 6 bases, with 16 bases between them. The CDR3 is made up of 14 amino acids. In DNA, the CDR3 is TGTGCCAGCAGCCGACAGGTGGGGAGAGCTGAAGCTTTCTTT. This gives the protein CASSRQVGRAEAFF.

The rearrangement joins TRBV4-3 to TRBJ1-2; 7 bases match TRBD1. Germline lookup yields CDR1 LGHNA and CDR2 YSLEER. This CDR3 region has 16 residues. Trimming took 4 bases from V and 4 from J; bases not matched to a gene: 12. CDR3 DNA sequence: TGCGCCAGCAGCCCGCAAGGGGGCAAGTCCTTCTATGGCTACACCTTC. Translating gives CASSPQGGKSFYGYTF.

The table lists this clone with a count of one. This chain links TRBV6-1 with TRBJ1-1; 7 bases agree with TRBD1. This CDR3 is built from 16 residues. Germline assignment: CDR1 MNHNS and CDR2 SASEGT. Losses at the gene ends were 4 bases for V and 1 base for J; bases not matched to a gene: 9. CDR3 DNA: TGTGCCAGCAGTGGACAGGGCGGGTGGCCGAACACTGAAGCTTTCTTT. Its protein product is CASSGQGGWPNTEAFF.

The V gene is TRBV7-8, the J gene TRBJ2-1, with TRBD2 matching over 13 bases. Germline loops: CDR1 SGHVS, CDR2 FQNEAQ. J was trimmed by 4 bases and V by 1 base; bases with no gene match: 10. This CDR3 is 19 amino acids long. The CDR3 is CASSLVSWGLAGSYNEQFF. CDR3 nucleotide sequence: TGTGCCAGCAGCTTAGTCTCCTGGGGACTAGCGGGATCGTACAATGAGCAGTTCTTC.

The J gene is TRBJ2-1, the V gene TRBV2; 7 nucleotides line up with TRBD1. The V segment lost 8 bases and the J segment 6 bases; nucleotides outside the gene matches: 13. This CDR3 spans 15 amino acids. Germline loops: CDR1 SNHLY, CDR2 FYNNEI. CDR3 sequence reads: CASRTGTAKINEQFF. The CDR3 nucleotides read TGTGCCAGCCGAACCGGGACAGCGAAAATCAATGAGCAGTTCTTC.

V usage is TRBV5-1 and J usage is TRBJ1-1, with a tentative D call TRBD1 (6 bases). V lost 2 bases and J 3 bases, leaving 20 bases between the germline ends. CDR1 and CDR2 (germline): SGHRS, YFSETQ. This CDR3 has 17 amino acids. CDR3 in amino acids: CASSFRGVGAGDTEAFF. For the CDR3, the DNA is TGCGCCAGCAGCTTCCGCGGCGTGGGGGCTGGAGACACTGAAGCTTTCTTT.

The chain has TRBV5-1 and TRBJ2-2, with D maybe TRBD1 (5 bases). Germline V gives CDR1 SGHRS, CDR2 YFSETQ. The CDR3 length is 16 residues. Trimming removed 3 bases at V and 4 bases at J, with 16 bases between. This CDR3 is CASSSLGVLGTGELFF. The CDR3 nucleotides are TGCGCCAGCAGCTCTTTAGGGGTGTTAGGCACCGGGGAGCTGTTTTTT. The full variable domain, its missing parts supplied by reference TRBV5-1 and TRBJ2-2, is KAGVTQTPRYLIKTRGQQVTLSCSPISGHRSVSWYQQTPGQGLQFLFEYFSETQRNKGNFPGRFSGRQFSNSRSEMNVSTLELGDSALYLCASSSLGVLGTGELFFGEGSRLTVL.

This chain connects TRBV27 to TRBJ1-4; D ambiguous. CDR1 is MNHEY and CDR2 is SMNVEV in the germline V gene (reference sequence). Trimming stripped 3 bases from V and 0 bases from J, with 8 bases between. This CDR3 has 15 residues. Here the CDR3 reads CASSLAGATNEKLFF. The CDR3 nucleotides are TGTGCCAGCAGTTTGGCGGGAGCAACTAATGAAAAACTGTTTTTT.

The V and J genes are TRBV7-6 and TRBJ2-5; 9 bases match TRBD2. This CDR3 comprises 17 residues. The germline V gene has CDR1 SGHVS and CDR2 FNYEAQ. The V and J ends lost 4 bases and 3 bases, in that order; junction bases with no gene match: 12. The CDR3 coding sequence is TGTGCCAGCAGCTCCCGACTGGCGGGGGGGCAGGAAGAGACCCAGTACTTC. Amino acid sequence: CASSSRLAGGQEETQYF.

V is TRBV7-2 and J is TRBJ2-5; unclear D gene. Per germline, CDR1 SGHTA and CDR2 FQGNSA. The CDR3 is made up of 16 amino acids. Trimming removed 5 bases from V and 0 bases from J, with 16 bases in between. CDR3 protein: CASSPGAFRYQETQYF. DNA of the CDR3: TGTGCCAGCAGCCCTGGCGCCTTCAGGTACCAAGAGACCCAGTACTTC.

This clone has just one count. The gene calls are TRBV10-3 and TRBJ2-7; 13 bases line up with TRBD2. With 10 bases clipped from V and 2 bases from J, the junction kept 8 bases outside the gene matches. Germline CDR1 reads ENHRY; CDR2 reads SYGVKD. The CDR3 is 15 residues long. The CDR3: CATERGTSGTYEQYF. For the CDR3, the DNA is TGTGCCACTGAAAGGGGGACTAGCGGGACCTACGAGCAGTACTTC.

With regard to this clone: Other DNA sequences in this sample translate to the same CDR3. The rearrangement joins TRBV7-3 to TRBJ2-2; a possible D gene is TRBD1 (6 bases). CDR1 and CDR2 (germline): SGHTA, FQGTGA. V was cut by 5 bases and J by 7 bases, with 8 bases left in between. The CDR3 sequence is 12 residues long. The CDR3 sequence is CASSPRGGELFF. CDR3 in DNA: TGTGCCAGCAGCCCCAGGGGCGGGGAGCTGTTTTTT.